The 28 T cell receptor beta chains presented below share a single source sample, sequenced in a study of T cells in Graves' hyperthyroidism and ophthalmopathy. It was RNA transcripts that yielded the amplified TCR beta CDR3 regions. TCR CDR3 regions were first amplified by RT-PCR with HTBI primers. TCRdb analysed the multiplex PCR reads with MiXCR anew, one entry per CDR3 protein. The table records a few hundred thousand distinct CDR3 sequences, 15% of them present only once. Sequenced sample: blood. Receptor source: a woman under 40 with Graves' hyperthyroidism.

This clonotype came up a few times. Being one base from a much bigger clone, this may be a read error. The CDR3 loop is CASFGTPTYEQCF. In nucleotides, the CDR3 is TGTGCCAGCTTCGGGACACCCACCTACGAGCAGTGCTTC. This chain joins TRBV28 and TRBJ2-7; tentative D call: TRBD1 (6 bases). CDR3 length: 13 residues. In germline, CDR1 is MDHEN, CDR2 SYDVKM.

Many counts were recorded for this clonotype. The rearrangement links TRBV7-8 to TRBJ1-1; D gene unclear. V lost 7 bases, J lost 1 base, and 7 bases lay in between. Germline V gene lookup returns CDR1 SGHVS and CDR2 FQNEAQ. The CDR3 covers 12 residues. This chain's CDR3 is CASMRENTEAFF. The CDR3 coding sequence is TGTGCCAGCATGAGGGAGAACACTGAAGCTTTCTTT.

Of note for this clonotype: This clone may be a read error of a much larger clone one base away. The chain recombines TRBV29-1 with TRBJ2-5; either TRBD1 or TRBD2 may fit D (5 bases each). The ends were cut back, 7 bases at V and 4 bases at J, with 13 bases in the middle. Germline loops: CDR1 SQVTM, CDR2 ANQGSEA. This CDR3 comprises 12 residues. This CDR3 reads CSDIRDGETQYF. CDR3 nucleotides: TGCAGCGATATCAGGGACGGAGAGACCCAGTACTTC.

This clonotype came up many times. The chain couples TRBV6-1 to TRBJ2-1, with 15 bases lining up with TRBD2. The CDR3 is 19 amino acids. Trimming cost V 5 bases and J 0 bases; bases outside gene matches: 8. Germline V CDR1 and CDR2: MNHNS, SASEGT. CDR3 sequence reads: CASSKGLAGGRGSYNEQFF. The CDR3 bases are TGTGCCAGCAGTAAAGGACTAGCGGGAGGGAGGGGCTCCTACAATGAGCAGTTCTTC.

This clonotype has at least ten counts. The J gene is TRBJ2-7, the V gene TRBV6-1; TRBD2 matches at 14 bases. The CDR3 spans 17 residues. V gave up 7 bases and J gave up 3 bases; unmatched junction bases: 11. The germline gives CDR1 MNHNS, CDR2 SASEGT. The CDR3 nucleotides read TGTGCCAGCATTAGAGGGACTAGCGGGAGTGGGGACTACGAGCAGTACTTC. Its translation: CASIRGTSGSGDYEQYF.

This clonotype was seen at least ten times. The chain links TRBV20-1 to TRBJ2-1; 9 bases fit TRBD2. Germline loops: CDR1 DFQATT, CDR2 SNEGSKA (reference sequence). Trimming took 1 base from V and 10 from J; bases not matched to a gene: 2. The CDR3 is made up of 12 amino acids. The CDR3 reads CSARGLADEQFF. The CDR3 DNA reads TGCAGTGCTAGAGGACTAGCGGACGAGCAGTTCTTC.

In its sample, this clonotype was seen many times. V and J are TRBV5-6 and TRBJ2-3, with TRBD2 matching 8 bases. Germline V lookup: CDR1 SGHDT, CDR2 YYEEEE. The CDR3 is 16 amino acids. V gave up 0 bases and J gave up 6 bases; unmatched junction bases: 9. The CDR3 here is CASSLAGREVWDTQYF. In DNA form, the CDR3 reads TGTGCCAGCAGCTTGGCTGGGCGGGAGGTCTGGGATACGCAGTATTTT.

As regards this clonotype: The junction differs from germline at one of its ends, possibly a read error. The chain is built from TRBV6-2 or TRBV6-3 and TRBJ2-6; D is perhaps TRBD1 (5 bases). This CDR3 comprises 16 residues. The germline V gene encodes CDR1 MNHEY and CDR2 SVGEGT. The chain's CDR3 is CASSDQARAGANVLAF. The CDR3 DNA follows: TGTGCCAGCAGTGACCAGGCCCGGGCTGGGGCCAACGTCCTGGCTTTC.

This chain connects TRBV29-1 to TRBJ2-7; D is perhaps TRBD2 (6 bases). Germline V gives CDR1 SQVTM, CDR2 ANQGSEA. The germline V and J ends were trimmed by 5 bases and 2 bases, with 10 bases remaining between them. This CDR3 is 12 amino acids long. This CDR3 reads CSVWDLTYEQYF. CDR3 DNA: TGCAGCGTTTGGGACTTGACCTACGAGCAGTACTTC.

The chain recombines TRBV7-9 with TRBJ2-3; 8 bases line up with TRBD1. CDR3 length equals 17 residues. Germline V lookup: CDR1 SEHNR, CDR2 FQNEAQ (reference sequence). V gave up 1 base and J gave up 3 bases; unmatched junction bases: 9. CDR3 in amino acids: CASSLGARGRGTDTQYF. DNA of the CDR3: TGTGCCAGCAGCTTAGGGGCCAGGGGGCGCGGGACAGATACGCAGTATTTT.

The CDR3 DNA reads TGTGCCAGCAGTGATCGGACAGGGACCACTGAAGCTTTCTTT. Its translation is CASSDRTGTTEAFF. The gene calls are TRBV6-1 and TRBJ1-1, with TRBD1 matching over 8 bases. V was pared by 3 bases and J by 4 bases, with 4 bases of the junction left unmatched. The CDR3 is 14 amino acids. Germline-derived CDR1 and CDR2 are MNHNS and SASEGT.

J is TRBJ2-1 and V is TRBV6-1; a possible D gene is TRBD2 (6 bases). This CDR3 comprises 16 residues. Germline lookup yields CDR1 MNHNS and CDR2 SASEGT. Trimming removed 6 bases from V and 5 bases from J, with 20 bases in between. CDR3 sequence: CASRPVRREYDNEQFF. The CDR3 coding sequence is TGTGCCAGCAGACCAGTGAGGCGGGAATATGACAATGAGCAGTTCTTC.

At least ten counts were recorded for this clonotype. The chain links TRBV28 to TRBJ2-7, with 8 bases lining up with TRBD1. There are 16 residues in the CDR3. Germline CDR1 and CDR2: MDHEN and SYDVKM. J lost 1 base, V lost 2 bases, and 7 bases had no gene match. The CDR3 loop reads CASSLGGRGRSYEQYF. Written as DNA, the CDR3 is TGTGCCAGCAGTTTAGGAGGCAGGGGGCGGTCCTACGAGCAGTACTTC.

The chain has TRBV5-6 and TRBJ2-5; TRBD2 matches at 7 bases. The end of the DNA is better explained by TRBJ2-1, so the J call may be wrong. The CDR3 has 15 residues. Looked up from germline, CDR1 is SGHDT and CDR2 is YYEEEE. CDR3 sequence: CASSWRGTDQETQFF. The DNA for the CDR3 is TGTGCCAGCAGCTGGCGGGGGACGGATCAAGAGACCCAGTTCTTC.

Worth noting for this clonotype: One base away lies a much larger clone, so this may be a sequencing read error. V gene TRBV20-1 combines with J gene TRBJ2-2; D could derive from TRBD1 or TRBD2 (6 bases each). This CDR3 comprises 13 residues. In germline, CDR1 is DFQATT, CDR2 SNEGSKA (reference sequence). Here the CDR3 DNA reads TGCAGTGCTAGCGGGACAAACACCGGGGGGCTGTTTTTT. Amino acids: CSASGTNTGGLFF.

This clonotype has at least ten counts. V and J are TRBV11-2 and TRBJ1-3; D gene uncertain. Per germline, CDR1 SGHAT and CDR2 FQNNGV. The CDR3 runs to 15 residues. Trimming removed 0 bases at V and 0 bases at J, with 6 bases between. CDR3 in DNA: TGTGCCAGCAGCTTAGATCGCGTCTCTGGAAACACCATATATTTT. This codes for CASSLDRVSGNTIYF.

This clonotype was counted only a few times. The CDR3 DNA follows: TGTGCCATCAGTGAGCGGGCCAACACAGATACGCAGTATTTT. It codes for CAISERANTDTQYF. This sequence joins TRBV10-3 and TRBJ2-3; D not certain. The ends were cut back, 2 bases at V and 2 bases at J, with 8 bases in the middle. Germline V gene lookup returns CDR1 ENHRY and CDR2 SYGVKD. The CDR3 totals 14 residues.

J is TRBJ2-1 and V is TRBV12-3 or TRBV12-4; the match to TRBD2 covers 9 bases. J lost 9 bases, V lost 6 bases, and 21 bases had no gene match. This CDR3 has 18 amino acids. CDR3 nucleotides: TGTGCCAGCAGCTCACCGGCCAGGGAAGCGGGAGGTGGGGGTGAGCAGTTCTTC. Amino acid sequence: CASSSPAREAGGGGEQFF.

The sample holds a few counts of this clonotype. V usage is TRBV19 and J usage is TRBJ2-7, with a tentative D call TRBD2 (6 bases). Trimming cost V 0 bases and J 0 bases, with 18 bases left between them. Per germline, CDR1 LNHDA and CDR2 SQIVND (reference sequence). This CDR3 contains 18 residues. The CDR3 nucleotides read TGTGCCAGTAGTATAGAAGTTGGCGGCGGCGGGATCTCCTACGAGCAGTACTTC. Translation: CASSIEVGGGGISYEQYF.

A few counts support this clonotype. The V gene is TRBV20-1, the J gene TRBJ2-7; D is tentatively TRBD1 or TRBD2 (5 bases each). V lost 3 bases and J lost 0, with 6 bases in between. Looked up from germline, CDR1 is DFQATT and CDR2 is SNEGSKA (reference sequence). The CDR3 contains 12 residues. For the CDR3, the DNA is TGCAGTGCTAGGGGGACCTCCTACGAGCAGTACTTC. As protein: CSARGTSYEQYF.

This clonotype was counted ten times or more. The chain is built from TRBV28 and TRBJ2-6; tentatively, D is TRBD1 or TRBD2 (5 bases each). The V and J ends lost 5 bases and 0 bases respectively, with 17 bases between them. Per germline, CDR1 MDHEN and CDR2 SYDVKM. CDR3 length equals 18 residues. Written as DNA, the CDR3 is TGTGCCAGCAGTGCGAGCTGGGACGTCTACTCTGGGGCCAACGTCCTGACTTTC. Translation: CASSASWDVYSGANVLTF.

This clonotype was detected a few times. CDR3 region: CSVDGTFNEQYF. The CDR3 nucleotides are TGCAGCGTGGACGGGACTTTCAACGAGCAGTACTTC. The genes are TRBV29-1 and TRBJ2-7; possible D gene TRBD2, 6 bases. V lost 6 bases and J lost 5, with 14 bases in between. CDR3 length: 12 residues. The germline V gene encodes CDR1 SQVTM and CDR2 ANQGSEA.

This clonotype was counted only a few times. The chain joins TRBV13 to TRBJ1-2, with 9 bases fitting TRBD1. Trimming cost V 5 bases and J 4 bases; bases outside gene matches: 11. Germline loops: CDR1 PRHDT, CDR2 FYEKMQ (reference sequence). This CDR3 is 16 amino acids long. The CDR3 coding sequence is TGTGCCAGCAGCGAATCCACAGGGGGCTTTATCTATGGCTACACCTTC. This encodes CASSESTGGFIYGYTF.

The chain joins TRBV14 to TRBJ1-2; D is possibly TRBD1 (6 bases). Trimming removed 1 base at V and 5 bases at J, with 17 bases between. Looked up from germline, CDR1 is SGHDN and CDR2 is FVKESK. The CDR3 has 16 residues. The CDR3 sequence: CASSQVGTTQGYGYTF. The CDR3 DNA reads TGTGCCAGCAGCCAAGTGGGGACAACACAGGGTTATGGCTACACCTTC. The variable domain in full, completed from reference TRBV14 and TRBJ1-2, reads EAGVTQFPSHSVIEKGQTVTLRCDPISGHDNLYWYRRVMGKEIKFLLHFVKESKQDESGMPNNRFLAERTGGTYSTLKVQPAELEDSGVYFCASSQVGTTQGYGYTFGSGTRLTVV.

This sequence joins TRBV5-8 and TRBJ1-2, with no clear D. Germline loops: CDR1 SGHTS, CDR2 YDEGEE. The CDR3 covers 16 residues. Trimming took 4 bases from V and 6 from J, leaving 22 bases between them. The CDR3 coding sequence is TGTGCCAGCAGCCCCCGGTTTAGGGCCTTGAGGGATGGCTACACCTTC. Protein product: CASSPRFRALRDGYTF.

This clonotype was detected many times. The chain recombines TRBV28 with TRBJ2-7, with 7 nucleotides matching TRBD1. Germline CDR1 and CDR2: MDHEN and SYDVKM. The ends lost 7 bases at V and 6 bases at J; junction bases unmatched: 12. CDR3 length: 14 amino acids. The CDR3 DNA reads TGTGCCAGCACCCAAGGGGGCTCCCTCGGCGAGCAGTACTTC. Translated: CASTQGGSLGEQYF.

Of note for this clonotype: A much larger clone is a single base away; this may be a read error. The gene calls are TRBV7-8 and TRBJ1-5; perhaps TRBD1 as D (5 bases). CDR3 length equals 14 residues. In germline, CDR1 is SGHVS, CDR2 FQNEAQ. The DNA for the CDR3 is TGTGCCAACAGCTTATACGAGGGGAATCAGCCCCAGCATTTT. Protein: CANSLYEGNQPQHF.

About this clonotype: The junction differs from germline at one of its ends, possibly a read error. As DNA, the CDR3 is TGTGCCACCGGTGACCCCCGGGGGCCTGGGGAGACCCAGTACTTC. Protein: CATGDPRGPGETQYF. This rearrangement joins TRBV24-1 to TRBJ2-5, with D perhaps matching TRBD1 or TRBD2 (6 bases each). CDR1 KGHDR and CDR2 SFDVKD come from the germline V gene. There are 15 residues in the CDR3.